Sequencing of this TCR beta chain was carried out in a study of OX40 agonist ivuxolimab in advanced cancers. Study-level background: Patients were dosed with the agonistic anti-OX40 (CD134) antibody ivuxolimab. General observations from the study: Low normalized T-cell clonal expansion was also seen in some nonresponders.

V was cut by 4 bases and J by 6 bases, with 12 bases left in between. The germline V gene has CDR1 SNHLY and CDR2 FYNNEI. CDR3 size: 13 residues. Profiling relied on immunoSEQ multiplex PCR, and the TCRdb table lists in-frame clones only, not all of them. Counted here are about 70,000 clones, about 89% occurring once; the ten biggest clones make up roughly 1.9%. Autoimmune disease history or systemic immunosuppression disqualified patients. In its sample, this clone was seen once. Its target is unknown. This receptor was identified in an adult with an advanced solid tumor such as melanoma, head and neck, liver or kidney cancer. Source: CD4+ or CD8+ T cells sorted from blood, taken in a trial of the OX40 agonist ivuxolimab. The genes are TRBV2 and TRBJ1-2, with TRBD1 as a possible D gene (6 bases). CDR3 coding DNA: TGTGCCAGCAGTGTCAGGGGTGCCGATGGCTACACCTTC. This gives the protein CASSVRGADGYTF.